Below, 27 T cell receptor beta chains from the same sample are listed, as sequenced in a study of T-cell memory formation after mild COVID-19. TCRdb re-analysed the 5' RACE reads in MiXCR, keeping a single row per CDR3 protein. The table shows just over 200,000 distinct CDR3 sequences, with 9.5% occurring only once. The sequenced material came from PBMCs or a T cell subset sorted from them (not recorded which). Every receptor here comes from a man between 18 and 29 years old who had mild COVID-19 (a few samples of this study predate the infection). Cell type and time point are not known.

This clonotype showed up many times. The chain links TRBV29-1 to TRBJ2-3; 10 bases are shared with TRBD2. V lost 8 bases, J lost 5 bases, and 7 bases stayed unmatched. This CDR3 comprises 13 residues. Germline CDR1 is SQVTM and CDR2 is ANQGSEA. This CDR3 is CSLSGGAVDTQYF. In DNA, the CDR3 is TGCAGCTTAAGCGGGGGGGCTGTAGATACGCAGTATTTT.

The sample holds a few counts of this clonotype. The CDR3, as DNA: TGTGCCAGTAGTATCGGGACAGGGACCTACGAGCAGTACTTC. Translation gives CASSIGTGTYEQYF. This chain links TRBV19 with TRBJ2-7; 9 bases map to TRBD1. V was clipped by 3 bases and J by 2 bases; unmatched bases: 2. Germline lookup yields CDR1 LNHDA and CDR2 SQIVND (reference sequence). The CDR3 loop spans 14 amino acids.

This clonotype was detected a few times. This chain connects TRBV5-4 to TRBJ2-5; TRBD2 agrees at 11 bases. CDR1 is SGHNT, CDR2 YYREEE, per germline (reference sequence). This CDR3 region has 15 residues. J was trimmed by 6 bases and V by 5 bases; bases with no gene match: 9. The CDR3 region has the DNA TGTGCCAGCAGTCGTAGCGGGGGGGCCGGAAAGACCCAGTACTTC. It yields the protein CASSRSGGAGKTQYF.

At least ten counts were recorded for this clonotype. The chain has TRBV7-9 and TRBJ2-7; D remains unclear. Looked up from germline, CDR1 is SEHNR and CDR2 is FQNEAQ (reference sequence). The V end lost 5 bases, the J end lost 0 bases, and 8 bases lay between the germline ends. The CDR3 extends over 13 amino acids. The CDR3 sequence: CASSQQSSYEQYV. As DNA, the CDR3 is TGTGCCAGCAGCCAACAGAGCTCCTACGAGCAGTACGTC.

The chain has TRBV4-1 and TRBJ2-3, with 7 bases identical to TRBD1. Germline assignment: CDR1 MGHRA and CDR2 YSYEKL. The trim removed 0 bases at V and 4 bases at J, leaving 4 bases unmatched. The CDR3 is 15 residues long. The CDR3 is CASSQERTGADTQYF. CDR3 DNA sequence: TGCGCCAGCAGCCAAGAAAGGACAGGAGCAGATACGCAGTATTTT.

This clonotype has just a few counts. This chain links TRBV7-8 with TRBJ1-1; unclear D gene. Germline V CDR1 and CDR2: SGHVS, FQNEAQ. Trimming took off 5 bases at V and 5 bases at J, with 12 bases between the two ends. There are 13 residues in the CDR3. The CDR3 DNA reads as TGTGCCAGCAGCATCGGACGGGATACTGAAGCTTTCTTT. The encoded protein is CASSIGRDTEAFF.

This chain connects TRBV5-1 to TRBJ2-7, with 10 bases fitting TRBD2. The CDR3 contains 15 residues. V gave up 5 bases and J gave up 6 bases; unmatched junction bases: 11. The germline V gene has CDR1 SGHRS and CDR2 YFSETQ. CDR3: CASRRDSGGPSEQYF. CDR3 sequence (DNA): TGCGCCAGCAGGAGGGATAGCGGGGGGCCCTCCGAGCAGTACTTC.

This clonotype has at least ten counts. The chain carries TRBV12-3 or TRBV12-4 and TRBJ1-5; D call uncertain. Trimming pared 1 base from V and 9 bases from J, leaving 19 bases between. The CDR3 loop spans 16 amino acids. The CDR3 DNA reads as TGTGCCAGCAGTTTAGGGACCCGGTCGGTTTATTCGCCCCAGCATTTT. As protein: CASSLGTRSVYSPQHF.

This clonotype was counted at least ten times. The chain has TRBV7-9 and TRBJ1-6; 10 bases fit TRBD1. V was clipped by 4 bases and J by 7 bases; unmatched bases: 4. CDR1 and CDR2 from the germline V gene are SEHNR and FQNEAQ (reference sequence). CDR3 length equals 15 residues. In nucleotides, the CDR3 is TGTGCCAGCAGCTACTTGGGACAGGGGAATTCACCCCTCCACTTT. This encodes CASSYLGQGNSPLHF.

In its sample, this clonotype was seen a few times. The rearrangement links TRBV5-1 to TRBJ1-1; no clear D. This CDR3 has 13 amino acids. V was shortened by 3 bases and J by 7 bases, with 13 bases between the two germline ends. Germline loops: CDR1 SGHRS, CDR2 YFSETQ. The CDR3 is CASSYQDNGEAFF. The DNA of the CDR3 is TGCGCCAGCAGCTACCAGGATAACGGTGAAGCTTTCTTT. Using reference TRBV5-1 and TRBJ1-1 for the parts outside the CDR3, the full variable domain is KAGVTQTPRYLIKTRGQQVTLSCSPISGHRSVSWYQQTPGQGLQFLFEYFSETQRNKGNFPGRFSGRQFSNSRSEMNVSTLELGDSALYLCASSYQDNGEAFFGQGTRLTVV.

The gene calls are TRBV4-3 and TRBJ1-1; D is undetermined. Trimming cost V 4 bases and J 1 base, with 10 bases left between them. The CDR3 has 14 residues. Germline V gene data show CDR1 as LGHNA and CDR2 as YSLEER. The CDR3: CASSRHTSNTEAFF. The CDR3 DNA sequence: TGCGCCAGCAGCCGCCATACTTCGAACACTGAAGCTTTCTTT.

This clonotype has ten or more counts. This chain uses TRBV2 with TRBJ2-3; 8 nucleotides match TRBD1. The germline CDR1 and CDR2 sequences are SNHLY and FYNNEI. This CDR3 comprises 13 residues. CDR3 in amino acids: CAGGQEREDTQYF. For the CDR3, the DNA is TGTGCAGGGGGACAGGAGAGAGAAGATACGCAGTATTTT.

The rearrangement links TRBV20-1 to TRBJ2-3; D may be TRBD1 (5 bases). This CDR3 is built from 12 residues. The germline CDR1 and CDR2 sequences are DFQATT and SNEGSKA (reference sequence). V dropped 0 bases and J dropped 4 bases, with 5 bases sitting between them. The CDR3 sequence: CSAREGADTQYF. Written as DNA, the CDR3 is TGCAGTGCTAGAGAAGGGGCAGATACGCAGTATTTT.

The chain uses TRBV7-8 and TRBJ2-1; D perhaps matches TRBD2 (7 bases). Germline values: CDR1 SGHVS, CDR2 FQNEAQ. The CDR3 spans 14 residues. The V and J ends lost 3 bases and 9 bases respectively, with 15 bases between them. The CDR3 DNA reads TGTGCCAGCAGCTTGGGGGGGCTTTCGGGTGAGCAGTTCTTC. It translates to CASSLGGLSGEQFF.

This clonotype was counted ten times or more. This chain uses TRBV18 with TRBJ2-3, with D uncertain. The CDR3 extends over 12 amino acids. Germline CDR1 reads KGHSH; CDR2 reads LQKENI. The V end was cut by 5 bases, the J end by 0 bases, with 3 bases between. CDR3 in DNA: TGTGCCAGCTCAGCCAGCACAGATACGCAGTATTTT. Translated: CASSASTDTQYF. The variable domain in full, completed from reference TRBV18 and TRBJ2-3, reads NAGVMQNPRHLVRRRGQEARLRCSPMKGHSHVYWYRQLPEEGLKFMVYLQKENIIDESGMPKERFSAEFPKEGPSILRIQQVVRGDSAAYFCASSASTDTQYFGPGTRLTVL.

The chain is built from TRBV6-5 and TRBJ1-5; D is ambiguous. V lost 8 bases and J lost 5, with 16 bases in between. The germline gives CDR1 MNHEY, CDR2 SVGAGI. The CDR3 covers 14 residues. This CDR3 is CASSVGDRDQPQHF. In DNA form, the CDR3 reads TGTGCCAGCTCAGTTGGTGACCGCGATCAGCCCCAGCATTTT.

In its sample, this clonotype was seen a few times. The gene calls are TRBV6-2 or TRBV6-3 and TRBJ2-3; a possible D gene is TRBD2 (5 bases). V lost 3 bases, J lost 5 bases, and 15 bases lay in between. The CDR3 covers 15 residues. Germline lookup yields CDR1 MNHEY and CDR2 SVGEGT. The CDR3 loop reads CASSYRSAARDTQYF. The CDR3, as DNA: TGTGCCAGCAGTTATAGATCAGCGGCCCGAGATACGCAGTATTTT.

This clonotype was counted a few times. This chain links TRBV20-1 with TRBJ2-1; either TRBD1 or TRBD2 may fit D (6 bases each). V shed 4 bases and J shed 6 bases, with 16 bases lying between them. Germline assignment: CDR1 DFQATT and CDR2 SNEGSKA (reference sequence). The CDR3 covers 14 residues. CDR3 DNA: TGCAGTGCTATGCGAGGGGGGAAGGGCAATGAGCAGTTCTTC. This sequence encodes CSAMRGGKGNEQFF.

The chain links TRBV9 to TRBJ1-2; D not certain. Trimming left V 3 bases short and J 7 bases short, with 16 bases between. Germline V gene lookup returns CDR1 SGDLS and CDR2 YYNGEE. There are 14 residues in the CDR3. Here the CDR3 reads CASSGGPLRVGYTF. The CDR3 bases are TGTGCCAGCAGCGGAGGTCCCCTTCGGGTTGGCTACACCTTC.

V usage is TRBV14 and J usage is TRBJ2-7; no reliable D call. CDR3 length: 15 amino acids. Germline lookup yields CDR1 SGHDN and CDR2 FVKESK. The V end was cut by 3 bases, the J end by 0 bases, with 12 bases between. The CDR3 coding sequence is TGTGCCAGCAGCCAGGGTCCGGGCATCTCCTACGAGCAGTACGTC. As protein: CASSQGPGISYEQYV.

The chain recombines TRBV6-2 or TRBV6-3 with TRBJ2-7, with TRBD1 as a possible D gene (5 bases). The CDR3 is made up of 11 amino acids. Germline V gene lookup returns CDR1 MNHEY and CDR2 SVGEGT. V was pared by 8 bases and J by 6 bases, with 11 bases between. The DNA of the CDR3 is TGTGCCAGCGCATGGGGCTCCGAGCAGTACGTC. Its translation: CASAWGSEQYV.

In its sample, this clonotype was seen many times. The rearrangement links TRBV2 to TRBJ2-1; TRBD2 matches 9 bases. CDR1 and CDR2 (germline): SNHLY, FYNNEI. With V trimmed by 2 bases and J by 4 bases, 3 bases remained unmatched. This CDR3 contains 15 residues. CDR3 region: CASSELAGQYNEQFF. The CDR3 region has the DNA TGTGCCAGCAGTGAACTAGCGGGACAATACAATGAGCAGTTCTTC.

The CDR3 DNA follows: TGCAGCGTTCGCCATATGGGACGGGATACGCAGTATTTT. Protein product: CSVRHMGRDTQYF. The V gene is TRBV29-1, the J gene TRBJ2-3; D could derive from TRBD1 or TRBD2 (5 bases each). Germline assignment: CDR1 SQVTM and CDR2 ANQGSEA. V was cut by 5 bases and J by 6 bases, with 15 bases left in between. The CDR3 runs to 13 residues.

The chain joins TRBV9 to TRBJ2-1; TRBD1 matches at 7 bases. The germline V gene has CDR1 SGDLS and CDR2 YYNGEE. The CDR3 runs to 13 residues. Germline trimming cut 3 bases from V and 10 bases from J; bases unmatched to any gene: 7. The CDR3 loop reads CASSATDRREQFF. Written as DNA, the CDR3 is TGTGCCAGCAGCGCTACGGACAGGCGGGAGCAGTTCTTC.

The sample holds a few counts of this clonotype. The chain uses TRBV29-1 and TRBJ2-7, with a tentative D call TRBD2 (5 bases). V was pared by 7 bases and J by 6 bases, with 16 bases between. The CDR3 length is 12 residues. CDR1 is SQVTM and CDR2 is ANQGSEA in the germline V gene. The CDR3 DNA sequence: TGCAGCGCTGGGGAGTTAGAACGCGAGCAGTACTTC. This translates into CSAGELEREQYF.

This clonotype was detected a few times. J is TRBJ2-7 and V is TRBV5-1; perhaps TRBD2 as D (6 bases). Germline V gene data show CDR1 as SGHRS and CDR2 as YFSETQ. The V gene lost 3 bases and the J gene lost 3 bases, with 13 bases spanning the gap. The CDR3 is 14 residues long. The CDR3 DNA follows: TGCGCCAGCAGCTCAAGTCCGGACTACTACGAGCAGTACTTC. Protein sequence: CASSSSPDYYEQYF.

The rearrangement links TRBV6-5 to TRBJ2-3; 8 bases map to TRBD2. CDR3 size: 14 residues. From germline, CDR1 is MNHEY and CDR2 SVGAGI. V shed 2 bases and J 6 bases; nucleotides not matched to a gene: 4. CDR3 protein: CASSYQRGLDTQYF. The CDR3 DNA reads as TGTGCCAGCAGTTACCAGCGGGGGTTGGATACGCAGTATTTT.